Each of the 9 T cell receptor beta chains below was sequenced from the same sample in a study of CD4 and CD8 cells across lung adenocarcinoma regions. Using its own MiXCR run on the PCR reads, TCRdb lists one record per CDR3 protein. The sample lists about 10,000 distinct CDR3 sequences, approximately 50% occurring once. Sequenced material: CD8+ T cells from the margin of a lung tumor. These receptors were collected from a male donor with lung adenocarcinoma. The CD4 and CD8 labels of this study may be unreliable.

This chain joins TRBV11-3 and TRBJ2-5; the D is unclear. The germline V gene encodes CDR1 SGHNT and CDR2 YENEEA. The V end was cut by 1 base, the J end by 0 bases, with 9 bases between. The CDR3 sequence is 15 residues long. The CDR3 is CASSLGGPNQETQYF. CDR3 in DNA: TGTGCCAGCAGCTTAGGCGGACCCAACCAAGAGACCCAGTACTTC.

The genes are TRBV11-3 and TRBJ2-5, with unresolved D. Germline loops: CDR1 SGHNT, CDR2 YENEEA. The CDR3 is made up of 13 amino acids. Trimming cost V 4 bases and J 2 bases, with 8 bases left between them. The CDR3 spells CASSSNRQETQYF. Here the CDR3 DNA reads TGTGCCAGCAGCTCGAATAGGCAAGAGACCCAGTACTTC.

The chain carries TRBV12-3 or TRBV12-4 and TRBJ2-2; D is possibly TRBD1 (6 bases). V lost 4 bases and J lost 8, with 17 bases in between. The CDR3 is 15 residues long. The CDR3 bases are TGTGCCAGCAGTTCTACCGGGACAACCCTTGGGGAGCTGTTTTTT. This codes for CASSSTGTTLGELFF.

A few counts support this clonotype. A read error may explain this, as a much larger clone is one base away. The chain carries TRBV7-2 and TRBJ2-4, with D unresolved. This CDR3 spans 13 amino acids. Per germline, CDR1 SGHTA and CDR2 FQGNSA. Trimming cost V 4 bases and J 13 bases, with 17 bases left between them. The CDR3 loop is CASSSSRYDEQYF. In DNA form, the CDR3 reads TGTGCCAGCAGCTCCTCTAGGTATGATGAGCAGTACTTC.

The chain combines TRBV6-1 with TRBJ1-2, with D hard to call. Between the trimmed V and J ends, which lost 2 bases and 5 bases, there was a span of 15 bases. CDR1 and CDR2 (germline): MNHNS, SASEGT. The CDR3 has 15 residues. The CDR3 loop reads CASSESPQLAYGYTF. The CDR3 nucleotides read TGTGCCAGCAGTGAAAGCCCCCAATTGGCATATGGCTACACCTTC.

This clonotype occurred a few times. The chain employs TRBV6-5 and TRBJ1-2; 7 nucleotides match TRBD1. The germline gives CDR1 MNHEY, CDR2 SVGAGI. Unmatched junction bases numbered 8, after V lost 0 bases and J lost 4 bases. The CDR3 length is 16 residues. CDR3 sequence reads: CASSYSGGQNLYGYTF. The CDR3, as DNA: TGTGCCAGCAGTTACTCGGGGGGACAGAACCTCTATGGCTACACCTTC.

A remark on this clonotype: One end of the junction fails to match germline, which may point to a read error. This sequence joins TRBV6-5 and TRBJ2-1; D is uncertain. The CDR3 has 14 amino acids. CDR1 and CDR2 (germline): MNHEY, SVGAGI. In DNA, the CDR3 is TGTGCCAGCGGTTTGAATTCCAGCACAAATGAGCAGTTTTTT. Its translation is CASGLNSSTNEQFF.

This clonotype was picked up a small number of times. The gene calls are TRBV11-3 and TRBJ2-1; D ambiguous. V was shortened by 5 bases and J by 4 bases, with 15 bases between the two germline ends. The CDR3 runs to 15 residues. Germline V lookup: CDR1 SGHNT, CDR2 YENEEA. The CDR3 nucleotides read TGTGCCAGCAGCCCCCCGAACCTTCGTTACAATGAGCAGTTCTTC. Its translation is CASSPPNLRYNEQFF.

Remarks on this clonotype: At one boundary the junction diverges from the germline segment, which might be a read error. The rearrangement uses TRBV6-2 or TRBV6-3 and TRBJ2-1; D ambiguous. There are 11 residues in the CDR3. Germline V gives CDR1 MNHEY, CDR2 SVGEGT. The DNA of the CDR3 is TGTGCCAGCACAGGCCTCAATAAGCAGTTCTTC. Translation gives CASTGLNKQFF.